These T cell receptor beta chains were read from a single sample in a study of blood T cell repertoires in COVID-19. This table comes from immunoSEQ multiplex PCR, and its TCRdb copy is limited to in-frame clones, with some not included. The table has about 190,000 clones, 70% to 90% seen once; the top ten hold 1.1%. Sequencing used peripheral blood. The receptors were gathered from a man aged 25 to 40 with acute or convalescent COVID-19. CDR3s include the opening cysteine and the closing phenylalanine or tryptophan.

TRBJ2-4 | TRBV30 | CAWSEGTKLAKNIQYF
TRBJ2-5 | TRBV7-8 | CASSLFRETETQYF
TRBJ2-2 | TRBV6-4 | CASSDSGSQTGELFF
TRBJ2-2 | TRBV30 | CAWSLARSSGELFF
TRBJ2-2 | TRBV7-9 | CASSLPGQGDTGELFF
TRBJ2-1 | TRBV20-1 | CSANSYNEQFF
TRBJ2-7 | TRBV19 | CASSLDRAGEQYF
TRBJ1-5 | TRBV30 | CAWSGDGGGPQHF
TRBJ1-1 | TRBV20-1 | CSLTGNTEAFF
TRBJ2-1 | TRBV11-3 | CASSLMSSYNEQFF
TRBJ1-3 | TRBV28 | CASSFFSGNTIYF
TRBJ1-1 | TRBV9 | CASSVSGRYTEAFF
TRBJ1-1 | TRBV5-5 | CASSNDIGTGPATYGAFF
TRBJ1-1 | TRBV12-3/TRBV12-4 | CASSSGENTEAFF
TRBJ2-1 | TRBV27 | CASRQTSGSSYNEQFF
TRBJ1-2 | TRBV11-2 | CASSLEVGRGNGYTF
TRBJ2-1 | TRBV11-2 | CASSSGTGTHNEQFF
TRBJ1-6 | TRBV19 | CASSIVAKGNSPLHF
TRBJ1-1 | TRBV28 | CASSPAGTGNTEAFF
TRBJ1-3 | TRBV3-1/TRBV3-2 | CASSYQGANTIYF
TRBJ1-2 | TRBV6-5 | CASINLGARGGYTF
TRBJ2-3 | TRBV10-1 | CASSELTGISGIYTDTQYF
TRBJ2-1 | TRBV9 | CASSKGLAGAVNEQFF
TRBJ2-2 | TRBV28 | CASSLPRTVTGELFF
TRBJ2-7 | TRBV3-1/TRBV3-2 | CASSQDPGLAVSYEQYF
TRBJ2-5 | TRBV5-1 | CASRPGQAQETQYF
TRBJ2-1 | TRBV6-5 | CATNSGGNNEQFF
TRBJ2-7 | TRBV5-6 | CASSLYDPGVAPNSYEQYF
TRBJ2-4 | TRBV5-6 | CASSTYRAGAKNIQYF
TRBJ1-2 | TRBV5-4 | CASSADRGGYGYTF
TRBJ1-6 | TRBV19 | CASSMAGGHSPLHF
TRBJ1-6 | TRBV11-3 | CASSPRDKRIVSNSPLHF
TRBJ1-2 | TRBV25-1 | CASISTGVYTF
TRBJ2-2 | TRBV5-8 | CASSSTGFRTGELFF
TRBJ1-1 | TRBV19 | CASSWDIRTFTEAFF
TRBJ2-5 | TRBV3-1/TRBV3-2 | CASSQGTLSQETQYF
TRBJ2-3 | TRBV2 | CASSIGGAYSFDTQYF
TRBJ1-4 | TRBV28 | CASGLRGQGLGSELFF
TRBJ1-5 | TRBV6-1 | CASSDGSTVGSNQPQHF
TRBJ2-7 | TRBV2 | CASKVGQREQYF
TRBJ2-1 | TRBV29-1 | CSVRTGHGLFF
TRBJ1-4 | TRBV6-1 | CASSEPAVKLFF
TRBJ1-3 | TRBV28 | CASSPALAASGNTIYF
TRBJ2-2 | TRBV3-1/TRBV3-2 | CASSRPGLAFGGELFF
TRBJ2-2 | TRBV6-5 | CASSFRVRTGELFF